This T cell receptor beta chain appears in the sequencing data of a study of CD8+ T cells in alopecia areata. This clone was recorded once. Investigators isolated RNA and reverse transcribed it into cDNA to act as the sequencing template. Data came from immunoSEQ multiplex PCR; TCRdb stores just in-frame clones and leaves some out. Of 100,000 to 130,000 clones listed, 50% to 60% are singletons. Germline V CDR1 and CDR2: PRHDT, FYEKMQ (reference sequence). Trimming cost V 4 bases and J 3 bases; bases outside gene matches: 5. CDR3 size: 15 residues. The source of this sequence is a human donor with alopecia areata. The sequenced sample was NKG2D-low CD8+ T cells sorted from blood. J is TRBJ2-7 and V is TRBV13; TRBD1 matches 11 bases. The CDR3 coding sequence is TGTGCCAGCAGCTCTAGGACAGGGGGCTTCTACGAGCAGTACTTC. Protein sequence: CASSSRTGGFYEQYF.